The entry that follows covers one T cell receptor beta chain sequence. Its antigen is currently unknown. The CDR3 covers 12 residues. Trimming cost V 5 bases and J 1 base, with 5 bases left between them. CDR1 and CDR2 (germline): SQVTM, ANQGSEA. The data originate from a study of pediatric ulcerative colitis. Produced via immunoSEQ multiplex PCR; TCRdb's table is partial and in-frame only. The sample has 65,000 or so clones, less than 90% seen once. General observations from the study: In rectum, acute severe colitis had expanded clones and less diversity.

The blood sample was taken during the colonoscopy visit. Sequencing was done on a sample of blood. The TCR originated in a boy between 10 and 17 years old with severe ulcerative colitis. This rearrangement joins TRBV29-1 to TRBJ2-2, with unresolved D. CDR3: CSVYGNTGELFF. CDR3 nucleotide sequence: TGCAGCGTTTACGGGAACACCGGGGAGCTGTTTTTT.